One and the same sample provided the 17 T cell receptor beta chains below, sequenced in a study of T cell responses to AZD1222 COVID-19 vaccine. Assay: immunoSEQ multiplex PCR; the TCRdb copy retains only in-frame clones and omits some. The data show about 140,000 clones, 85% seen once. The sample consisted of peripheral blood, taken 28 days after the second dose of the MenACWY control vaccine. These receptors came from an adult who received the MenACWY meningococcal vaccine as a control.

The CDR3 spells CASSQQGQGVDTQYF. The DNA of the CDR3 is TGCGCCAGCAGCCAGCAAGGACAGGGGGTAGATACGCAGTATTTT. The genes are TRBV5-1 and TRBJ2-3; the match to TRBD1 covers 10 bases. This CDR3 comprises 15 residues. V shed 4 bases and J 5 bases; nucleotides not matched to a gene: 7. Germline loops: CDR1 SGHRS, CDR2 YFSETQ.

This clone has only a few counts. The chain is built from TRBV6-5 and TRBJ2-1; D is possibly TRBD2 (6 bases). Trimming took off 7 bases at V and 5 bases at J, with 15 bases between the two ends. Looked up from germline, CDR1 is MNHEY and CDR2 is SVGAGI. This CDR3 has 14 residues. CDR3 in DNA: TGTGCCAGCATGCTCTCCTGGGGGGACAATGAGCAGTTCTTC. Translated: CASMLSWGDNEQFF.

The chain recombines TRBV3-1 (or the pseudogene TRBV3-2) with TRBJ1-1, with 9 positions matching TRBD1. The germline V gene has CDR1 LGHDT and CDR2 YNNKEL (reference sequence). This CDR3 spans 16 amino acids. Losses at the gene ends were 3 bases for V and 2 bases for J; bases not matched to a gene: 7. The CDR3 nucleotides read TGTGCCAGCAGCCAGTTCCCGGGACAGGGCAACACTGAAGCTTTCTTT. Its translation: CASSQFPGQGNTEAFF.

The genes are TRBV5-5 and TRBJ2-1; D ambiguous. Germline V CDR1 and CDR2: SGHKS, YYEKEE (reference sequence). V was trimmed by 3 bases and J by 4 bases, leaving 5 bases between them. The CDR3 runs 12 residues. The CDR3 coding sequence is TGTGCCAGCAGCTCAGAATACAATGAGCAGTTCTTC. It encodes CASSSEYNEQFF.

This chain uses TRBV7-6 with TRBJ2-1; 10 bases agree with TRBD2. V dropped 2 bases and J dropped 4; count of bases not matched to a gene: 17. CDR3 length: 20 residues. Germline CDR1 reads SGHVS; CDR2 reads FNYEAQ. The CDR3 DNA is TGTGCCAGCAGCTTATGGGACCTACTAGCGGGGCGGAGGGCTTACAATGAGCAGTTCTTC. Translation: CASSLWDLLAGRRAYNEQFF.

The rearrangement uses TRBV19 and TRBJ2-2; D may be TRBD2 (6 bases). The length of the CDR3 is 15 residues. Per germline, CDR1 LNHDA and CDR2 SQIVND (reference sequence). The V end was cut by 5 bases, the J end by 2 bases, with 12 bases between. The CDR3 DNA is TGTGCCAGTAGTCCAACAGCGGGTAACACCGGGGAGCTGTTTTTT. Amino acids: CASSPTAGNTGELFF.

This clone was counted only a few times. J is TRBJ1-1 and V is TRBV19; TRBD1 is a possible D gene (5 bases). V was clipped by 2 bases and J by 6 bases, with 13 bases between them. This CDR3 contains 14 residues. In germline, CDR1 is LNHDA, CDR2 SQIVND (reference sequence). CDR3 in amino acids: CASSILWGDAEAFF. The CDR3, as DNA: TGTGCCAGTAGTATATTGTGGGGGGATGCTGAAGCTTTCTTT.

This chain connects TRBV19 to TRBJ1-2; no clear D. CDR3 size: 11 residues. CDR1 LNHDA and CDR2 SQIVND come from the germline V gene (reference sequence). Trimming shortened V by 1 base and J by 8 bases, and 5 bases separated the two germline ends. CDR3 coding DNA: TGTGCCAGTAGTATAGGTTACGGCTACACCTTC. This translates into CASSIGYGYTF. The whole variable domain, filled in from reference TRBV19 and TRBJ1-2, reads DGGITQSPKYLFRKEGQNVTLSCEQNLNHDAMYWYRQDPGQGLRLIYYSQIVNDFQKGDIAEGYSVSREKKESFPLTVTSAQKNPTAFYLCASSIGYGYTFGSGTRLTVV.

This chain connects TRBV30 to TRBJ2-1, with 8 bases lining up with TRBD2. The CDR3 contains 15 residues. Germline loops: CDR1 GTSNPN, CDR2 SVGIG (reference sequence). V lost 1 base, J lost 8 bases, and 10 bases stayed unmatched. The CDR3 is CAWSAGLATSDEQFF. For the CDR3, the DNA is TGTGCCTGGAGTGCCGGACTAGCAACCTCCGATGAGCAGTTCTTC.

The chain uses TRBV12-3 or TRBV12-4 and TRBJ2-3; D unresolved. V dropped 3 bases and J dropped 7 bases, with 8 bases sitting between them. The CDR3 runs 12 residues. For the CDR3, the DNA is TGTGCCAGCAGTTTTGAGACCAATACGCAGTATTTT. It is translated as CASSFETNTQYF.

This chain joins TRBV6-5 and TRBJ2-7, with 11 positions matching TRBD1. CDR1 and CDR2 from the germline V gene are MNHEY and SVGAGI. This CDR3 spans 14 amino acids. V lost 5 bases and J lost 9; bases outside the gene matches: 9. CDR3 amino acids: CASSPTAGQGAQYV. CDR3 nucleotides: TGTGCCAGCAGTCCGACAGCAGGACAGGGGGCGCAGTACGTC.

The J gene is TRBJ1-2, the V gene TRBV3-1 (or the pseudogene TRBV3-2); TRBD1 agrees at 8 bases. V was clipped by 1 base and J by 8 bases; unmatched bases: 6. From germline, CDR1 is LGHDT and CDR2 YNNKEL (reference sequence). The CDR3 sequence is 14 residues long. This CDR3 reads CASSQVDRAGGYTF. The CDR3, as DNA: TGTGCCAGCAGCCAAGTGGACAGGGCCGGGGGCTACACCTTC.

The rearrangement links TRBV4-3 to TRBJ2-7; 9 positions match TRBD2. The CDR3 covers 17 residues. The germline gives CDR1 LGHNA, CDR2 YSLEER. The ends lost 0 bases at V and 6 bases at J; junction bases unmatched: 12. CDR3 residues: CASSQELASGVRIEQYF. Here the CDR3 DNA reads TGCGCCAGCAGCCAAGAGTTAGCTAGCGGGGTGCGTATCGAGCAGTACTTC.

V and J are TRBV9 and TRBJ2-5, with TRBD2 identical over 15 bases. The germline V gene has CDR1 SGDLS and CDR2 YYNGEE. Trimming cost V 4 bases and J 2 bases; bases outside gene matches: 6. CDR3 size: 17 residues. CDR3 sequence reads: CASSTRGLAGGQETQYF. The CDR3 DNA reads as TGTGCCAGCAGCACCCGCGGACTAGCGGGAGGGCAAGAGACCCAGTACTTC.

This CDR3 is CATSNRGGEKLFF. The CDR3 DNA sequence: TGTGCCACCTCAAACAGGGGGGGTGAAAAACTGTTTTTT. This chain joins TRBV27 and TRBJ1-4; TRBD1 matches 8 bases. Looked up from germline, CDR1 is MNHEY and CDR2 is SMNVEV (reference sequence). The CDR3 totals 13 residues. V was pared by 10 bases and J by 7 bases, with 8 bases of the junction left unmatched. The full variable domain, completed using reference TRBV27 and TRBJ1-4, is EAQVTQNPRYLITVTGKKLTVTCSQNMNHEYMSWYRQDPGLGLRQIYYSMNVEVTDKGDVPEGYKVSRKEKRNFPLILESPSPNQTSLYFCATSNRGGEKLFFGSGTQLSVL.

This chain connects TRBV24-1 to TRBJ2-2, with unresolved D. Per germline, CDR1 KGHDR and CDR2 SFDVKD. Trimming stripped 6 bases from V and 3 bases from J, with 4 bases between. The length of the CDR3 is 12 residues. CDR3 sequence (DNA): TGTGCCACCAGTTGGTACACCGGGGAGCTGTTTTTT. Residues: CATSWYTGELFF.

This sequence joins TRBV12-3 or TRBV12-4 and TRBJ1-5; D unclear. This CDR3 region has 13 residues. V lost 2 bases and J 6 bases, leaving 8 bases between the germline ends. The CDR3 sequence is CASSLRVGQPQHF. DNA of the CDR3: TGTGCCAGCAGTTTAAGGGTGGGTCAGCCCCAGCATTTT.